This passage covers 14 T cell receptor beta chains from one sample sequenced in a study of T cells in Graves' hyperthyroidism and ophthalmopathy. Template material for amplifying TCR beta CDR3 regions consisted of RNA transcripts. When the TCR CDR3 underwent first-round RT-PCR, the HTBI primer set was used. TCRdb re-derived calls from the multiplex PCR reads in MiXCR, one entry per CDR3 protein. The sample contains over 500,000 distinct CDR3 sequences, approximately 49% of which appear only once. Sequencing was done on a sample of peripheral blood or thyroid tissue (not recorded which). These TCRs come from an adult woman with Graves' disease, either hyperthyroidism or ophthalmopathy (not recorded which).

This clonotype was seen many times. This chain uses TRBV7-9 with TRBJ2-7; D perhaps matches TRBD1 (6 bases). The V and J ends lost 4 bases and 5 bases respectively, with 18 bases between them. The germline CDR1 and CDR2 sequences are SEHNR and FQNEAQ (reference sequence). The CDR3 has 15 amino acids. The CDR3 here is CASSSLDSLGNEQYF. The CDR3 region has the DNA TGTGCCAGCAGCTCCCTGGACAGCCTCGGGAACGAGCAGTACTTC.

V usage is TRBV20-1 and J usage is TRBJ1-5; D is possibly TRBD1 (6 bases). The CDR3 runs 13 residues. The germline V gene encodes CDR1 DFQATT and CDR2 SNEGSKA (reference sequence). With 4 bases removed from V and 14 bases from J, the gap between germline ends came to 21 bases. CDR3: CSAIGRRGAYEHF. The DNA of the CDR3 is TGCAGTGCTATAGGGAGGCGGGGGGCCTACGAGCATTTT.

The DNA of the CDR3 is TGTGCCAGCAGAGAGGGACTAGCGGGTGTCGGGACCCAGTACTTC. It specifies CASREGLAGVGTQYF. The chain joins TRBV2 to TRBJ2-5, with 12 bases that match TRBD2. This CDR3 is 15 amino acids long. Germline assignment: CDR1 SNHLY and CDR2 FYNNEI. J was trimmed by 7 bases and V by 6 bases; bases with no gene match: 9.

Ten or more counts support this clonotype. The chain carries TRBV10-3 and TRBJ2-7, with a possible D match to TRBD2 (5 bases). Looked up from germline, CDR1 is ENHRY and CDR2 is SYGVKD. Trimming took off 3 bases at V and 6 bases at J, with 12 bases between the two ends. This CDR3 is built from 13 residues. The CDR3 DNA sequence: TGTGCCATCAGTGATGAGGGCTCTGGCGAGCAGTACTTC. This codes for CAISDEGSGEQYF.

The chain combines TRBV29-1 with TRBJ1-2; D is possibly TRBD1 (5 bases). Germline V lookup: CDR1 SQVTM, CDR2 ANQGSEA. The CDR3 covers 13 residues. The ends were cut back, 7 bases at V and 4 bases at J, with 16 bases in the middle. The CDR3 coding sequence is TGCAGCGCACGGGACCGGAACCTCTATGGCTACACCTTC. It yields the protein CSARDRNLYGYTF.

The chain recombines TRBV9 with TRBJ2-5, with TRBD1 matching over 7 bases. This CDR3 contains 14 residues. From germline, CDR1 is SGDLS and CDR2 YYNGEE. Trimming removed 2 bases from V and 2 bases from J; junction bases left unmatched: 3. The chain's CDR3 is CASSVGTVQETQYF. The CDR3 nucleotides are TGTGCCAGCAGCGTTGGGACAGTACAAGAGACCCAGTACTTC.

The rearrangement joins TRBV7-2 to TRBJ2-7; TRBD1 aligns across 8 bases. The V segment lost 4 bases and the J segment 4 bases; nucleotides outside the gene matches: 6. The CDR3 length is 14 residues. CDR1 and CDR2 (germline): SGHTA, FQGNSA. The CDR3 DNA reads TGTGCCAGCAGCTCGAGACAGGGGAAGTACGAGCAGTACTTC. It yields the protein CASSSRQGKYEQYF.

This sequence joins TRBV6-5 and TRBJ2-5, with 8 bases identical to TRBD2. Germline V gene lookup returns CDR1 MNHEY and CDR2 SVGAGI. The CDR3 totals 15 residues. The trim removed 2 bases at V and 5 bases at J, leaving 7 bases unmatched. The CDR3 bases are TGTGCCAGCAGTTACGCCGGACTAGCTGGGGAGACCCAGTACTTC. Encoded protein: CASSYAGLAGETQYF.

The rearrangement joins TRBV7-2 to TRBJ1-1, with D possibly being TRBD1 (6 bases). V was clipped by 6 bases and J by 6 bases, with 14 bases between them. The CDR3 sequence is 13 residues long. Germline values: CDR1 SGHTA, CDR2 FQGNSA. The CDR3 loop is CASSPDSLAEAFF. In nucleotides, the CDR3 is TGTGCCAGCAGTCCGGACAGTCTCGCTGAAGCTTTCTTT. The variable domain in full, with the rest retrieved from reference TRBV7-2 and TRBJ1-1, is GAGVSQSPSNKVTEKGKDVELRCDPISGHTALYWYRQSLGQGLEFLIYFQGNSAPDKSGLPSDRFSAERTGGSVSTLTIQRTQQEDSAVYLCASSPDSLAEAFFGQGTRLTVV.

This clonotype has more than one count but fewer than ten. This rearrangement joins TRBV15 to TRBJ1-1; TRBD1 is a possible D gene (6 bases). Germline V gene data show CDR1 as LNHNV and CDR2 as YYDKDF (reference sequence). CDR3 length: 16 amino acids. V was clipped by 1 base and J by 2 bases, with 14 bases between them. In nucleotides, the CDR3 is TGTGCCACCAGCAGAGGAAGGGGGGGAGCAAACACTGAAGCTTTCTTT. The encoded protein is CATSRGRGGANTEAFF.

This chain links TRBV7-2 with TRBJ2-7; TRBD2 matches 11 bases. Germline values: CDR1 SGHTA, CDR2 FQGNSA. The CDR3 is made up of 16 amino acids. V was clipped by 5 bases and J by 1 base; unmatched bases: 7. CDR3 loop: CASSRDGTSGSYEQYF. The DNA for the CDR3 is TGTGCCAGCAGCCGAGACGGGACTAGCGGTTCCTACGAGCAGTACTTC.

The chain employs TRBV20-1 and TRBJ2-5; TRBD1 aligns across 11 bases. Germline V gene sequence: CDR1 DFQATT, CDR2 SNEGSKA (reference sequence). The length of the CDR3 is 15 residues. V lost 6 bases to trimming and J lost 5 bases; unmatched junction nucleotides: 11. The CDR3 DNA sequence: TGCAGTGCCCAGGCAGGACAGGGGGCGTTGGAGACCCAGTACTTC. It translates to CSAQAGQGALETQYF.

This clonotype was counted ten times or more. The chain joins TRBV6-5 to TRBJ2-6, with D possibly TRBD1 on 6 matching bases. Germline loops: CDR1 MNHEY, CDR2 SVGAGI. This CDR3 has 18 amino acids. V shed 0 bases and J shed 0 bases, with 12 bases lying between them. CDR3 DNA sequence: TGTGCCAGCAGTTACTCGATGGGACAAACCTCTGGGGCCAACGTCCTGACTTTC. Amino acids: CASSYSMGQTSGANVLTF.

This rearrangement joins TRBV7-3 to TRBJ1-1, with D possibly matching TRBD1 (5 bases). CDR1 and CDR2 (germline): SGHTA, FQGTGA. V shed 5 bases and J shed 5 bases, with 18 bases lying between them. The CDR3 runs 15 residues. The CDR3 nucleotides read TGTGCCAGCAGCCTAGGAGGCCATGGGGGGACTGAAGCTTTCTTT. It codes for CASSLGGHGGTEAFF.